The clone carrying this TCR beta chain was observed at least ten times. Its antigen remains unidentified. Preparation of the bulk TCR libraries relied on previously described methods and listed TCR primers. TCRdb called the PCR reads again in MiXCR, with one record for every CDR3 protein. The sample shows over 600,000 distinct CDR3 sequences, nearly 20% of them seen only once. Germline V gene data show CDR1 as SNHLY and CDR2 as FYNNEI. The germline V and J ends were trimmed by 5 bases and 1 base, with 14 bases remaining between them. There are 15 residues in the CDR3. This specimen belongs to a study of molecular identifiers for immune sequencing clone quantification. Study results and caveats: Sizes of highly expanded clones could be underestimated through identical TCRs sharing a barcode.

The TCR sequence derives from a human donor in good health. Some libraries in this study had Jurkat cell RNA spiked in. Sample: naive CD8+ T cells from blood, with Jurkat cell RNA spiked in. As to subset: FACS-sorted CD8+CD4-CCR7+CD45RA+ naive T cells. The rearrangement joins TRBV2 to TRBJ2-5, with D tentatively TRBD2 (5 bases). CDR3 coding DNA: TGTGCCAGCAGTCCGCCTGTCAGCGGCCAAGAGACCCAGTACTTC. It is translated as CASSPPVSGQETQYF.